The 31 T cell receptor beta chains listed next were all sequenced from one sample in a study of cytomegalovirus exposure and HLA in healthy donors. The PCR contained 60 Vbeta and 13 Jbeta primers. This table comes from immunoSEQ multiplex PCR, and its TCRdb copy is limited to in-frame clones, with some not included. The sample includes under 150,000 clones, around two thirds seen only once; the top ten take roughly 10%. The sample comprised PBMCs. All receptors derive from a woman aged 40 to 50 in good health and CMV-seropositive.

This chain connects TRBV6-1 to TRBJ2-3; the match to TRBD2 covers 10 bases. CDR1 is MNHNS and CDR2 is SASEGT in the germline V gene. V shed 6 bases, J shed 2 bases, and the junction held 5 bases outside the gene matches. This CDR3 contains 15 residues. The CDR3 region has the DNA TGTGCCAGCAGGGAGCGGGAGGGCTCCACAGATACGCAGTATTTT. This codes for CASREREGSTDTQYF.

The gene calls are TRBV19 and TRBJ2-2; the D gene is possibly TRBD2 (7 bases). Germline CDR1 LNHDA, CDR2 SQIVND (reference sequence). The V end was cut by 3 bases, the J end by 6 bases, with 14 bases between. This CDR3 is built from 15 residues. CDR3 in amino acids: CASSMGRGMSGELFF. The CDR3, as DNA: TGTGCCAGTAGTATGGGGAGGGGGATGTCCGGGGAGCTGTTTTTT.

This chain connects TRBV7-2 to TRBJ1-3, with 10 bases fitting TRBD1. CDR3 size: 13 residues. Germline V CDR1 and CDR2: SGHTA, FQGNSA. V was clipped by 8 bases and J by 2 bases; unmatched bases: 0. The CDR3 sequence: CASGQGAGNTIYF. The CDR3 DNA sequence: TGTGCCAGCGGACAGGGGGCTGGAAACACCATATATTTT.

The V call is TRBV29-1, the J call TRBJ1-3; D ambiguous. V lost 0 bases to trimming and J lost 2 bases, with 14 bases between them. The germline gives CDR1 SQVTM, CDR2 ANQGSEA. CDR3 size: 16 residues. This CDR3 is CSVEDRTGGTGNTIYF. The CDR3 nucleotides are TGCAGCGTTGAAGATCGGACCGGAGGGACTGGAAACACCATATATTTT.

Turning to this clone: Other DNA variants within this sample encode the same CDR3. V gene TRBV6-5 combines with J gene TRBJ1-1, with D uncertain. V dropped 6 bases and J dropped 4 bases, with 12 bases sitting between them. The CDR3 extends over 13 amino acids. Germline CDR1 is MNHEY and CDR2 is SVGAGI. The CDR3 here is CASRLREGTEAFF. The CDR3 DNA is TGTGCCAGCAGACTCCGAGAGGGCACTGAAGCTTTCTTT.

V gene TRBV27 combines with J gene TRBJ2-5; 11 nucleotides match TRBD2. The J call may be faulty, since TRBJ2-7 better matches the DNA end. Germline loops: CDR1 MNHEY, CDR2 SMNVEV (reference sequence). The CDR3 is 15 amino acids. CDR3 nucleotide sequence: TGTGCCAGCAGTTCTATAGCGGGAGGGTCCGACGAGCAGTACTTC. It encodes CASSSIAGGSDEQYF.

This clone was counted between two and nine times. The chain is built from TRBV28 and TRBJ1-2; possibly TRBD1 for D (6 bases). There are 14 residues in the CDR3. Germline V lookup: CDR1 MDHEN, CDR2 SYDVKM. V lost 1 base and J 2 bases, leaving 8 bases between the germline ends. The CDR3 DNA reads TGTGCCAGCAGTTTATCGGGACAAAACTATGGCTACACCTTC. This codes for CASSLSGQNYGYTF.

In regard to this clone: The junction shows a germline mismatch at one end, possibly a read error. Here the CDR3 reads CASSPPGQGTGELSF. DNA of the CDR3: TGTGCCAGCAGCCCCCCGGGCCAGGGGACCGGGGAGCTGTCTTTT. This rearrangement joins TRBV6-6 to TRBJ2-2; a possible D gene is TRBD1 (6 bases). This CDR3 is 15 amino acids long. The germline V gene encodes CDR1 MNHNY and CDR2 SVGAGI (reference sequence).

The chain carries TRBV6-5 and TRBJ1-1; tentative D call: TRBD1 (6 bases). The CDR3 sequence is 13 residues long. CDR1 and CDR2 from the germline V gene are MNHEY and SVGAGI. Trimming removed 8 bases from V and 4 bases from J, with 14 bases in between. CDR3 sequence reads: CASGTGRSTEAFF. CDR3 nucleotide sequence: TGTGCCAGCGGAACAGGGCGGAGCACTGAAGCTTTCTTT.

The genes are TRBV5-6 and TRBJ1-2; D is unresolved. Germline CDR1 and CDR2: SGHDT and YYEEEE. The length of the CDR3 is 13 residues. The V end was cut by 0 bases, the J end by 7 bases, with 10 bases between. The CDR3 sequence: CASSLAVASGYTF. DNA for the CDR3: TGTGCCAGCAGCTTGGCGGTGGCTAGTGGCTACACCTTC.

The genes are TRBV5-6 and TRBJ2-7; D is ambiguous. The V gene's germline CDR1 is SGHDT and CDR2 YYEEEE. The length of the CDR3 is 16 residues. The V end was cut by 4 bases, the J end by 2 bases, with 19 bases between. The CDR3 reads CASSPISGTRTYEQYF. As DNA, the CDR3 is TGTGCCAGCAGCCCTATCTCAGGAACCAGGACCTACGAGCAGTACTTC.

This clone is a singleton in its sample. The chain is built from TRBV6-5 and TRBJ2-7, with TRBD1 matching over 8 bases. The CDR3 is 16 amino acids. V was clipped by 0 bases and J by 0 bases; unmatched bases: 4. CDR1 is MNHEY and CDR2 is SVGAGI in the germline V gene. CDR3: CASSYSRQGSSYEQYF. For the CDR3, the DNA is TGTGCCAGCAGTTACTCGAGACAGGGGAGCTCCTACGAGCAGTACTTC.

This chain connects TRBV30 to TRBJ2-7, with D perhaps TRBD2 (7 bases). CDR3 length equals 15 residues. Trimming removed 2 bases from V and 3 bases from J, with 17 bases in between. In germline, CDR1 is GTSNPN, CDR2 SVGIG (reference sequence). The CDR3: CAWSSGGGWLYEQYF. The CDR3 DNA is TGTGCCTGGAGTTCTGGCGGGGGCTGGCTCTACGAGCAGTACTTC.

This sequence joins TRBV2 and TRBJ1-1; D gene uncertain. Germline CDR1 and CDR2: SNHLY and FYNNEI. V lost 7 bases, J lost 7 bases, and 16 bases lay in between. The CDR3 is made up of 13 amino acids. The CDR3 region is CASNADPEGEAFF. CDR3 coding DNA: TGTGCCAGCAACGCGGACCCTGAGGGTGAAGCTTTCTTT.

This chain connects TRBV7-2 to TRBJ1-2; D not resolved. The germline gives CDR1 SGHTA, CDR2 FQGNSA. The V and J ends lost 5 bases and 2 bases respectively, with 15 bases between them. The CDR3 has 15 residues. The CDR3 coding sequence is TGTGCCAGCAGCCCGATGAATAATAGAAACTATGGCTACACCTTC. Protein sequence: CASSPMNNRNYGYTF.

The CDR3 region is CSGAGTGDSYEQYF. Here the CDR3 DNA reads TGCAGCGGTGCGGGGACAGGGGACTCCTACGAGCAGTACTTC. J is TRBJ2-5 and V is TRBV29-1, with TRBD1 matching over 10 bases. TRBJ2-7 explains the end of the DNA better; the J call may be wrong. Germline CDR1 reads SQVTM; CDR2 reads ANQGSEA. There are 14 residues in the CDR3.

This clone was recorded once. The chain is built from TRBV4-2 and TRBJ2-5; TRBD2 matches 11 bases. CDR3 length equals 19 residues. V lost 4 bases to trimming and J lost 5 bases; unmatched junction nucleotides: 18. Germline V gene data show CDR1 as LGHNA and CDR2 as YNFKEQ. CDR3 in amino acids: CASSRAAQRTSGRRETQYF. CDR3 DNA sequence: TGTGCCAGCAGCCGCGCCGCTCAAAGGACTAGCGGGCGACGGGAGACCCAGTACTTC.

This clone was counted between two and nine times. The genes are TRBV25-1 and TRBJ2-1; a weak D match, TRBD2 (6 bases). The germline CDR1 and CDR2 sequences are MGHDK and SYGVNS. Deletions cut 8 bases from V and 2 bases from J, with 19 bases between. This CDR3 comprises 16 residues. The CDR3 DNA reads TGTGCCAGCTCTTTCCCGGGGGAGCTAGCCTACAATGAGCAGTTCTTC. It translates to CASSFPGELAYNEQFF.

In this sample, this clone turned up a few times. This may be a read error, as it is one base from a much larger clone. The same CDR3 also results from other DNA sequences found in this sample. V gene TRBV6-5 combines with J gene TRBJ1-2, with D maybe TRBD1 (6 bases). Germline loops: CDR1 MNHEY, CDR2 SVGAGI. This CDR3 contains 15 residues. The chain's CDR3 is CASSSQGQGNYGYTF. For the CDR3, the DNA is TGCGCCAGCAGTTCGCAGGGACAAGGGAACTATGGCTACACCTTC.

This clone came up a few times. The rearrangement joins TRBV27 to TRBJ2-7; TRBD1 is a possible D gene (6 bases). Per the germline V gene, CDR1 is MNHEY and CDR2 is SMNVEV (reference sequence). V lost 3 bases, J lost 2 bases, and 14 bases lay in between. The CDR3 has 15 amino acids. The CDR3 spells CASSFYRDNPYEQYF. The CDR3 DNA reads TGTGCCAGCAGTTTTTACCGGGACAATCCCTACGAGCAGTACTTC.

The chain is built from TRBV7-9 and TRBJ1-3; possibly TRBD1 for D (5 bases). In germline, CDR1 is SEHNR, CDR2 FQNEAQ (reference sequence). CDR3 length: 17 amino acids. V was trimmed by 5 bases and J by 0 bases, leaving 17 bases between them. CDR3 sequence: CASSLGEGSSSGNTIYF. The CDR3 region has the DNA TGTGCCAGCAGCCTCGGGGAGGGGTCCTCCTCTGGAAACACCATATATTTT.

CDR3 nucleotide sequence: TGTGCCAGCAGCTTACGGGGTGGTAGCGGGGGGGCTGAGCAGTTCTTC. Protein sequence: CASSLRGGSGGAEQFF. The chain employs TRBV7-2 and TRBJ2-1; 11 bases are shared with TRBD2. Germline CDR1 is SGHTA and CDR2 is FQGNSA. This CDR3 has 16 amino acids. The V segment lost 2 bases and the J segment 9 bases; nucleotides outside the gene matches: 9.

This clone has a handful of counts. J is TRBJ2-3 and V is TRBV4-2, with TRBD1 identical over 7 bases. The V gene's germline CDR1 is LGHNA and CDR2 YNFKEQ. The CDR3 consists of 15 residues. The trim removed 6 bases at V and 0 bases at J, leaving 6 bases unmatched. CDR3 sequence reads: CASSRDRVSTDTQYF. CDR3 bases: TGTGCCAGCAGTCGCGACAGGGTAAGCACAGATACGCAGTATTTT.

The V and J genes are TRBV5-4 and TRBJ1-4; D is possibly TRBD1 (6 bases). The germline V and J ends were trimmed by 0 bases and 5 bases, with 14 bases remaining between them. In germline, CDR1 is SGHNT, CDR2 YYREEE (reference sequence). The CDR3 has 16 residues. CDR3 coding DNA: TGTGCCAGCAGCTTGGCACAGGGAGTTGGGAATGAAAAACTGTTTTTT. Protein product: CASSLAQGVGNEKLFF.

The J gene is TRBJ2-1, the V gene TRBV18; TRBD1 matches 9 bases. The ends lost 4 bases at V and 1 base at J; junction bases unmatched: 14. CDR1 and CDR2 from the germline V gene are KGHSH and LQKENI. The CDR3 spans 19 residues. CDR3 loop: CASSLLPGQGEVSYNEQFF. In DNA form, the CDR3 reads TGTGCCAGCTCACTTCTACCGGGACAGGGTGAAGTATCCTACAATGAGCAGTTCTTC.

The chain links TRBV28 to TRBJ2-7, with 8 bases fitting TRBD1. Germline V gene data show CDR1 as MDHEN and CDR2 as SYDVKM. V lost 11 bases, J lost 3 bases, and 6 bases stayed unmatched. The CDR3 has 12 amino acids. For the CDR3, the DNA is TGTGCCGGATCGACAGGGGACTACGAGCAGTACTTC. The encoded protein is CAGSTGDYEQYF.

V is TRBV6-5 and J is TRBJ2-3; TRBD2 is a possible D gene (6 bases). This CDR3 is 15 amino acids long. With 0 bases removed from V and 4 bases from J, the gap between germline ends came to 11 bases. Looked up from germline, CDR1 is MNHEY and CDR2 is SVGAGI. CDR3 coding DNA: TGTGCCAGCAGTTACTCGAACGGGGGTTCAGATACGCAGTATTTT. This translates into CASSYSNGGSDTQYF.

The V and J genes are TRBV9 and TRBJ2-1; 13 bases align to TRBD2. This CDR3 has 17 residues. Losses at the gene ends were 6 bases for V and 3 bases for J; bases not matched to a gene: 9. The germline gives CDR1 SGDLS, CDR2 YYNGEE. The CDR3 DNA follows: TGTGCCAGCACCCCGGGACTAGCGGGGCCTTTCTACAATGAGCAGTTCTTC. Translated, it gives CASTPGLAGPFYNEQFF.

As DNA, the CDR3 is TGTGCCAGCAGCTCTCAGGGGTCTGATGGCTACACCTTC. It yields the protein CASSSQGSDGYTF. This chain links TRBV11-2 with TRBJ1-2; D is possibly TRBD1 (6 bases). Germline CDR1 is SGHAT and CDR2 is FQNNGV. V was cut by 4 bases and J by 6 bases, with 12 bases left in between. The CDR3 contains 13 residues.

This clone turned up a few times. The V call is TRBV19, the J call TRBJ1-1; D is uncertain. The germline gives CDR1 LNHDA, CDR2 SQIVND (reference sequence). The CDR3 contains 17 residues. Trimming pared 2 bases from V and 1 base from J, leaving 17 bases between. CDR3 sequence reads: CASSILPMRRGNTEAFF. In DNA, the CDR3 is TGTGCCAGTAGTATACTTCCGATGAGGCGGGGGAACACTGAAGCTTTCTTT.

The chain is built from TRBV7-2 and TRBJ2-5; D uncertain. The CDR3 loop spans 12 amino acids. From germline, CDR1 is SGHTA and CDR2 FQGNSA. The V and J ends lost 5 bases and 0 bases respectively, with 4 bases between them. CDR3 sequence (DNA): TGTGCCAGCAGCGCGTACCAAGAGACCCAGTACTTC. Translating it yields CASSAYQETQYF.